These 9 T cell receptor beta chains were all obtained from the same sample, sequenced in a study of metastatic and nonmetastatic thyroid tumors. TCRdb re-processed the PCR reads through MiXCR. The sample carries more than 20,000 clones, approximately 12% recorded once. Prior to thyroid surgery, none of the patients had received any treatment. The sample taken for sequencing was blood. Source of these receptors: a female donor with papillary thyroid cancer or a benign thyroid nodule (not recorded which). Some clones in this sample may be carry-over from other donors' samples.

This clone was seen many times. The chain carries TRBV5-6 and TRBJ2-3, with D unclear. V gave up 0 bases and J gave up 0 bases, with 2 bases separating them. The germline CDR1 and CDR2 sequences are SGHDT and YYEEEE. This CDR3 region has 13 residues. DNA for the CDR3: TGTGCCAGCAGCTTGGGGAGCACAGATACGCAGTATTTT. As protein: CASSLGSTDTQYF.

This clone was found many times. The V gene is TRBV20-1, the J gene TRBJ1-5; 7 bases fit TRBD1. The V gene end was trimmed by 3 bases and the J gene end by 4 bases; junction bases not matched to a gene: 3. CDR1 DFQATT and CDR2 SNEGSKA come from the germline V gene (reference sequence). The CDR3 extends over 13 amino acids. CDR3 coding DNA: TGCAGTGCTAGCAGGGACAGTAATCAGCCCCAGCATTTT. This encodes CSASRDSNQPQHF.

This clone occurred many times. The genes are TRBV30 and TRBJ1-6, with TRBD1 matching over 9 bases. CDR1 GTSNPN and CDR2 SVGIG come from the germline V gene (reference sequence). The CDR3 is made up of 15 amino acids. Trimming cost V 0 bases and J 10 bases; bases outside gene matches: 7. CDR3 nucleotides: TGTGCCTGGAGTGTACAGGGACAGGGAGGATCACCCCTCCACTTT. Protein product: CAWSVQGQGGSPLHF.

This clone was seen ten or more times. The chain carries TRBV7-9 and TRBJ2-2, with D possibly being TRBD2 (5 bases). The CDR3 extends over 13 amino acids. V was trimmed by 8 bases and J by 1 base, leaving 8 bases between them. Germline CDR1 reads SEHNR; CDR2 reads FQNEAQ (reference sequence). This chain's CDR3 is CASSGMNTGELFF. Here the CDR3 DNA reads TGTGCCAGCTCGGGAATGAACACCGGGGAGCTGTTTTTT.

This clone was counted ten times or more. V gene TRBV27 combines with J gene TRBJ1-2; TRBD1 matches 8 bases. Per the germline V gene, CDR1 is MNHEY and CDR2 is SMNVEV (reference sequence). With 5 bases clipped from V and 0 bases from J, the junction kept 2 bases outside the gene matches. This CDR3 region has 14 residues. CDR3 sequence: CASSPDRANYGYTF. The CDR3 DNA is TGTGCCAGCAGTCCGGACAGGGCTAACTATGGCTACACCTTC.

This clone has a count of ten or more. The chain has TRBV28 and TRBJ2-5; 9 nucleotides match TRBD1. The CDR3 is made up of 16 amino acids. Germline values: CDR1 MDHEN, CDR2 SYDVKM. V shed 5 bases and J 2 bases; nucleotides not matched to a gene: 9. CDR3 protein: CASSPTGTGWQETQYF. CDR3 nucleotide sequence: TGTGCCAGCAGTCCGACGGGGACAGGGTGGCAAGAGACCCAGTACTTC.

This clone was seen at least ten times. This chain connects TRBV7-2 to TRBJ2-1; no firm D call. The CDR3 has 12 residues. Germline CDR1 and CDR2: SGHTA and FQGNSA. V was shortened by 1 base and J by 4 bases, with 2 bases between the two germline ends. CDR3 in amino acids: CASSLGYNEQFF. The CDR3 nucleotides are TGTGCCAGCAGCTTAGGTTACAATGAGCAGTTCTTC.

J is TRBJ1-2 and V is TRBV28, with a tentative D call TRBD1 (6 bases). This CDR3 has 15 amino acids. Looked up from germline, CDR1 is MDHEN and CDR2 is SYDVKM. V was clipped by 1 base and J by 12 bases, with 21 bases between them. The CDR3, as DNA: TGTGCCAGCAGTTTATCGGGGAGGCGGGCGGGGGGCCACACCTTC. Translating gives CASSLSGRRAGGHTF.

This clone has a count of ten or more. V is TRBV7-8 and J is TRBJ2-7, with 8 bases lining up with TRBD1. The V gene's germline CDR1 is SGHVS and CDR2 FQNEAQ. V shed 7 bases, J shed 5 bases, and the junction held 10 bases outside the gene matches. The CDR3 length is 14 residues. The DNA for the CDR3 is TGTGCCAGCACCCCCCGACAGGGGTTCCACGAGCAGTACTTC. The encoded protein is CASTPRQGFHEQYF.